Listed below are T cell receptor beta chains from one sample, sequenced in a study of Graves' ophthalmopathy and Graves' hyperthyroidism. TCRdb recomputed calls from the multiplex PCR reads with MiXCR, one row per CDR3 protein. This table has roughly 400,000 distinct CDR3 sequences, less than 20% appearing once. Material for sequencing was peripheral blood. These receptors came from a woman aged 18 to 35 with stable Graves' hyperthyroidism. The CDR3 runs from the conserved cysteine through the conserved F or W. The order of the fields is V gene, D gene, CDR3 length, clone size, J gene, CDR3 DNA, CDR3 protein. A D gene is named only where the DNA matches it firmly. Clone size is given for some rows only: seen once, a few or many times, or a class if the clone is expanded.

V gene: TRBV20-1
D gene: TRBD1
CDR3 length: 16
clone size: many
J gene: TRBJ1-6
CDR3 DNA: TGCAGTGCTAGGGAACAGGGGATCTCCTATAATTCACCCCTCCACTTT
CDR3 protein: CSAREQGISYNSPLHF

V gene: TRBV19
D gene: .
CDR3 length: 14
clone size: many
J gene: TRBJ1-2
CDR3 DNA: TGTGCCTCGATGAGCCCCGCTTTGAACTATGGCTACACCTTC
CDR3 protein: CASMSPALNYGYTF

V gene: TRBV12-3/TRBV12-4
D gene: .
CDR3 length: 17
clone size: many
J gene: TRBJ2-7
CDR3 DNA: TGTGCCAGCAGCCCTAGCGCCCCCGGGACAGCATCCTACGAGCAGTACTTC
CDR3 protein: CASSPSAPGTASYEQYF

V gene: TRBV2
D gene: .
CDR3 length: 13
clone size: .
J gene: TRBJ1-2
CDR3 DNA: TGTGCCAGCAGTGGGAGGCGGCTCTATGGCTACACCTTC
CDR3 protein: CASSGRRLYGYTF

V gene: TRBV12-3/TRBV12-4
D gene: .
CDR3 length: 12
clone size: many
J gene: TRBJ1-2
CDR3 DNA: TGTGCCACCACGAGTGGGGTTGCGGCCTACACCTTC
CDR3 protein: CATTSGVAAYTF

V gene: TRBV5-8
D gene: .
CDR3 length: 14
clone size: many
J gene: TRBJ1-2
CDR3 DNA: TGTGCCAGCAGCTCCAAAACAGCGCTGCATGGCTACACCTTC
CDR3 protein: CASSSKTALHGYTF

V gene: TRBV6-2/TRBV6-3
D gene: .
CDR3 length: 14
clone size: many
J gene: TRBJ2-2
CDR3 DNA: TGTGCCAGCAGTTTGGGGTTTGGGACCGGGGAGCTGTTTTTT
CDR3 protein: CASSLGFGTGELFF

V gene: TRBV19
D gene: TRBD1
CDR3 length: 15
clone size: few
J gene: TRBJ2-3
CDR3 DNA: TGTGCCAGTAGTAGCGGACAGGTGGGCACAGATACGCAGTATTTT
CDR3 protein: CASSSGQVGTDTQYF

V gene: TRBV12-3/TRBV12-4
D gene: .
CDR3 length: 18
clone size: many
J gene: TRBJ2-2
CDR3 DNA: TGTGCCAGCAGCCCCCTGGGCAGGTTTGGGCCTAACACCGGGGAGCTGTTTTTT
CDR3 protein: CASSPLGRFGPNTGELFF

V gene: TRBV24-1
D gene: .
CDR3 length: 15
clone size: many
J gene: TRBJ1-5
CDR3 DNA: TGTGCCACCAGTGATGCGAGAGACGGGTTGGGGCCCCAGCATTTT
CDR3 protein: CATSDARDGLGPQHF

V gene: TRBV10-3
D gene: .
CDR3 length: 13
clone size: many
J gene: TRBJ1-1
CDR3 DNA: TGTGCCACGGGGGGGGAGCTGAACACTGAAGCTTTCTTT
CDR3 protein: CATGGELNTEAFF

V gene: TRBV4-1
D gene: .
CDR3 length: 15
clone size: few
J gene: TRBJ1-2
CDR3 DNA: TGCGCCAGCAGCCAAGGCAATGGACAGCCTGAGGGCTACACCTTC
CDR3 protein: CASSQGNGQPEGYTF

V gene: TRBV27
D gene: .
CDR3 length: 12
clone size: many
J gene: TRBJ1-1
CDR3 DNA: TGTGCCAGCAGTTTACTAGGAGGAGTTGCTTTCTTT
CDR3 protein: CASSLLGGVAFF

V gene: TRBV19
D gene: TRBD1
CDR3 length: 16
clone size: .
J gene: TRBJ1-6
CDR3 DNA: TGTGCCAGTAGTTTCCGGGACAGGGGGCAGGTTTCACCCCTCCACTTT
CDR3 protein: CASSFRDRGQVSPLHF

V gene: TRBV7-9
D gene: .
CDR3 length: 14
clone size: many
J gene: TRBJ1-1
CDR3 DNA: TGTGCCAGCAGCTTAGTGAAACAGAACACTGAAGCTTTCTTT
CDR3 protein: CASSLVKQNTEAFF

V gene: TRBV20-1
D gene: .
CDR3 length: 12
clone size: many
J gene: TRBJ1-1
CDR3 DNA: TGCAGTGCTAGAGTCCAGTCGCTTGAAGCTTTCTTT
CDR3 protein: CSARVQSLEAFF

V gene: TRBV7-2
D gene: TRBD1
CDR3 length: 15
clone size: many
J gene: TRBJ1-5
CDR3 DNA: TGTGCCAGCAGTTCCGAGACAGGGGATGGTCAGCCCCAGCATTTT
CDR3 protein: CASSSETGDGQPQHF

V gene: TRBV5-1
D gene: .
CDR3 length: 15
clone size: many
J gene: TRBJ1-1
CDR3 DNA: TGCGCCAGCAGCTATACCCAACAGAGCCCGGCTGAAGCTTTCTTT
CDR3 protein: CASSYTQQSPAEAFF

V gene: TRBV6-1
D gene: .
CDR3 length: 15
clone size: few
J gene: TRBJ1-2
CDR3 DNA: TGTGCCAGCAGTGAAGGGGGATTCCCCCGAGGTGGCTACACCTTC
CDR3 protein: CASSEGGFPRGGYTF

V gene: TRBV27
D gene: TRBD1
CDR3 length: 15
clone size: .
J gene: TRBJ2-2
CDR3 DNA: TGTGCCAGCAGTTTATTGACAGGGGGGACCGGGGAGCTGTTTTTT
CDR3 protein: CASSLLTGGTGELFF

V gene: TRBV19
D gene: .
CDR3 length: 15
clone size: many
J gene: TRBJ2-5
CDR3 DNA: TGTGCCAGTAGTATAGATCAGGGGAATCAAGAGACCCAGTACTTC
CDR3 protein: CASSIDQGNQETQYF

V gene: TRBV11-3
D gene: TRBD1
CDR3 length: 14
clone size: many
J gene: TRBJ2-5
CDR3 DNA: TGTGCCAGCAACTCCCGACAGGGGCAAGAGACCCAGTACTTC
CDR3 protein: CASNSRQGQETQYF